The next 18 T cell receptor beta chains were all read from a single sample in a study of blood T cell repertoires in COVID-19. Profiling relied on immunoSEQ multiplex PCR, and the TCRdb table lists in-frame clones only, not all of them. Here the sample spans a few hundred thousand clones, roughly 83% being singletons. The sample was peripheral blood. The receptor set was obtained from a man aged 80 or over with acute or convalescent COVID-19.

The V gene is TRBV10-3, the J gene TRBJ2-7; 11 bases fit TRBD1. V dropped 3 bases and J dropped 4; count of bases not matched to a gene: 8. CDR1 is ENHRY and CDR2 is SYGVKD in the germline V gene. The CDR3 is made up of 16 amino acids. CDR3 nucleotides: TGTGCCATCAGTGATTTTGGGGGGACAGGGGGGTACGAGCAGTACTTC. It yields the protein CAISDFGGTGGYEQYF.

This chain joins TRBV3-1 (or the pseudogene TRBV3-2) and TRBJ2-7, with D possibly TRBD2 on 5 matching bases. Trimming left V 0 bases short and J 6 bases short, with 18 bases between. Germline values: CDR1 LGHDT, CDR2 YNNKEL (reference sequence). The CDR3 totals 16 residues. The DNA of the CDR3 is TGTGCCAGCAGCCAAGACCGGCCCTCCGAGGGCTTCGAGCAGTACTTC. This translates into CASSQDRPSEGFEQYF.

This chain connects TRBV28 to TRBJ1-3; no definite D call. The CDR3 contains 15 residues. V lost 8 bases and J 2 bases, leaving 16 bases between the germline ends. Germline loops: CDR1 MDHEN, CDR2 SYDVKM. In nucleotides, the CDR3 is TGTGCCAGCGCCCTGTCGCCGGTCCCTGGAAACACCATATATTTT. It is translated as CASALSPVPGNTIYF.

The chain combines TRBV6-1 with TRBJ2-1; D not resolved. The germline CDR1 and CDR2 sequences are MNHNS and SASEGT. V was trimmed by 0 bases and J by 1 base, leaving 13 bases between them. This CDR3 region has 17 residues. As DNA, the CDR3 is TGTGCCAGCAGTGAAGCGCGAATGTACGCGTCCTACAATGAGCAGTTCTTC. It codes for CASSEARMYASYNEQFF.

This sequence joins TRBV9 and TRBJ2-3; TRBD2 agrees at 8 bases. This CDR3 has 16 amino acids. Germline V gene sequence: CDR1 SGDLS, CDR2 YYNGEE. V lost 0 bases to trimming and J lost 4 bases; unmatched junction nucleotides: 7. In DNA form, the CDR3 reads TGTGCCAGCAGCGTAGTTCCAGCGGGAGTTTCAGATACGCAGTATTTT. It encodes CASSVVPAGVSDTQYF.

The chain joins TRBV28 to TRBJ1-2, with 12 bases that match TRBD1. Trimming cost V 6 bases and J 3 bases; bases outside gene matches: 5. CDR3 size: 15 residues. CDR1 is MDHEN and CDR2 is SYDVKM in the germline V gene. DNA for the CDR3: TGTGCCAGCAGGCACGGGACAGGGGGCCACTATGGCTACACCTTC. Amino acids: CASRHGTGGHYGYTF.

The V call is TRBV3-1 (or the pseudogene TRBV3-2), the J call TRBJ1-1; TRBD1 aligns across 9 bases. CDR1 and CDR2 from the germline V gene are LGHDT and YNNKEL (reference sequence). There are 16 residues in the CDR3. The trim removed 4 bases at V and 0 bases at J, leaving 6 bases unmatched. CDR3 region: CASSPRDRAMNTEAFF. CDR3 coding DNA: TGTGCCAGCAGCCCCCGGGACAGGGCTATGAACACTGAAGCTTTCTTT.

This clone was seen just once. V usage is TRBV28 and J usage is TRBJ1-5, with 10 bases matching TRBD1. The J segment lost 6 bases and the V segment lost 6 bases, leaving 8 bases of the junction unmatched. The CDR3 runs 15 residues. Germline values: CDR1 MDHEN, CDR2 SYDVKM. The CDR3 is CASRTTGGQGQPQHF. DNA of the CDR3: TGTGCCAGCAGGACGACAGGGGGCCAGGGTCAGCCCCAGCATTTT.

In this sample, this clone turned up a few times. This sequence joins TRBV5-5 and TRBJ2-5, with 13 bases aligning to TRBD2. The CDR3 loop spans 14 amino acids. Germline CDR1 is SGHKS and CDR2 is YYEKEE (reference sequence). The V segment lost 4 bases and the J segment 5 bases; nucleotides outside the gene matches: 2. As DNA, the CDR3 is TGTGCCAGCAGCGTGGGACTAGCGGGGGAGACCCAGTACTTC. Protein product: CASSVGLAGETQYF.

J is TRBJ2-3 and V is TRBV5-1; D unclear. The CDR3 spans 15 residues. V was shortened by 0 bases and J by 7 bases, with 15 bases between the two germline ends. Looked up from germline, CDR1 is SGHRS and CDR2 is YFSETQ. CDR3 coding DNA: TGCGCCAGCAGCTTGGGAAGCCTCGTTCCACATACGCAGTATTTT. Protein product: CASSLGSLVPHTQYF.

The CDR3 nucleotides read TGTGCCAGTGTAAGCCCCATGAACACTGAAGCTTTCTTT. Its translation is CASVSPMNTEAFF. The rearrangement links TRBV19 to TRBJ1-1; D is unclear. Trimming removed 8 bases from V and 0 bases from J, with 10 bases in between. CDR3 length: 13 amino acids. Germline V CDR1 and CDR2: LNHDA, SQIVND (reference sequence).

The CDR3 is CASSRNLLAGETQYF. CDR3 nucleotide sequence: TGCGCCAGCAGCCGGAACCTCCTGGCGGGGGAGACCCAGTACTTC. The genes are TRBV4-1 and TRBJ2-5; D may be TRBD2 (6 bases). This CDR3 is 15 amino acids long. Between the trimmed V and J ends, which lost 4 bases and 5 bases, there was a span of 17 bases. Germline CDR1 MGHRA, CDR2 YSYEKL.

This clone occurred a few times. The chain has TRBV6-5 and TRBJ2-1; 11 bases fit TRBD2. From germline, CDR1 is MNHEY and CDR2 SVGAGI. J was trimmed by 4 bases and V by 4 bases; bases with no gene match: 3. The CDR3 covers 15 residues. DNA for the CDR3: TGTGCCAGCAGTTCACTAGCGGGGGCTTACAATGAGCAGTTCTTC. This sequence encodes CASSSLAGAYNEQFF.

The chain joins TRBV5-6 to TRBJ1-1; TRBD1 agrees at 8 bases. Looked up from germline, CDR1 is SGHDT and CDR2 is YYEEEE. The CDR3 has 13 amino acids. The V and J ends lost 7 bases and 4 bases, in that order; junction bases with no gene match: 6. The CDR3 region has the DNA TGTGCCAGCTCCTGGACAGGGCTCACTGAAGCTTTCTTT. Translation: CASSWTGLTEAFF.

This clone was observed a few times. The CDR3, as DNA: TGTGCCAGCAGCGCCGGGACAGGGAGCGCAGATACGCAGTATTTT. Amino acids: CASSAGTGSADTQYF. The gene calls are TRBV9 and TRBJ2-3, with TRBD1 identical over 9 bases. The CDR3 has 15 residues. V dropped 3 bases and J dropped 4; count of bases not matched to a gene: 6. Germline loops: CDR1 SGDLS, CDR2 YYNGEE. Complete variable domain (other parts from reference TRBV9 and TRBJ2-3): DSGVTQTPKHLITATGQRVTLRCSPRSGDLSVYWYQQSLDQGLQFLIQYYNGEERAKGNILERFSAQQFPDLHSELNLSSLELGDSALYFCASSAGTGSADTQYFGPGTRLTVL.

In its sample, this clone was seen once. CDR3 DNA sequence: TGTGCCAGCAATTCAGGGGGGAAAGCTAATGAAAAACTGTTTTTT. The encoded protein is CASNSGGKANEKLFF. This chain joins TRBV6-5 and TRBJ1-4; 7 bases agree with TRBD1. The J segment lost 3 bases and the V segment lost 7 bases, leaving 8 bases of the junction unmatched. Germline V gene lookup returns CDR1 MNHEY and CDR2 SVGAGI. The CDR3 covers 15 residues.

The chain uses TRBV14 and TRBJ2-7, with 14 bases identical to TRBD2. Germline-derived CDR1 and CDR2 are SGHDN and FVKESK. CDR3 length: 15 residues. The V and J ends lost 4 bases and 6 bases, in that order; junction bases with no gene match: 5. The CDR3 DNA follows: TGTGCCAGCAGCCCGGGACTAGCGGGAGTACGCGAGCAGTACTTC. Translation: CASSPGLAGVREQYF.

V usage is TRBV19 and J usage is TRBJ2-7; 9 nucleotides line up with TRBD1. Germline V CDR1 and CDR2: LNHDA, SQIVND (reference sequence). This CDR3 has 16 amino acids. J lost 1 base, V lost 4 bases, and 8 bases had no gene match. CDR3 loop: CASSTFSGTGSYEQYF. DNA for the CDR3: TGTGCCAGTAGTACCTTCTCCGGGACAGGGTCCTACGAGCAGTACTTC. The full variable domain, in which reference TRBV19 and TRBJ2-7 provide the parts outside the CDR3, is DGGITQSPKYLFRKEGQNVTLSCEQNLNHDAMYWYRQDPGQGLRLIYYSQIVNDFQKGDIAEGYSVSREKKESFPLTVTSAQKNPTAFYLCASSTFSGTGSYEQYFGPGTRLTVT.